These 20 T cell receptor beta chains share one sample of origin, sequenced in a study of beta chain features in type 1 diabetes (dated by TCRdb to between 2017 and 2018). The library was built by means of the immunoSEQ multiplex PCR assay. The High Capacity cDNA Reverse Transcription Kit was used to reverse transcribe all of the isolated RNA, meaning that expressed TCRB transcripts were what got sequenced. TCRdb carries this immuneACCESS record with in-frame sequences only. Its versions omit some clonotypes, under half of them owing to an unresolved V gene in the studies checked, with the rest unexplained. The sample yields 200,000 to 250,000 clones; about 26% were counted once. The top ten constitute roughly 4.1% of the sample. Sequencing was performed on central memory CD4+ T cells from blood. These receptors came from a man aged 25 to 40 in good health.

Concerning this clone itself: A read error is possible here, since a much larger clone lies one base away. The gene calls are TRBV7-2 and TRBJ2-3; D gene unclear. Germline V gene sequence: CDR1 SGHTA, CDR2 FQGNSA. Trimming pared 6 bases from V and 0 bases from J, leaving 10 bases between. The CDR3 has 14 residues. This chain's CDR3 is CASRKGNSTDTQYF. The CDR3 DNA is TGTGCCAGCAGAAAAGGGAATAGCACAGATACGCAGTATTTT.

The V call is TRBV11-3, the J call TRBJ2-3; weak D call: TRBD2 (6 bases). V was pared by 7 bases and J by 6 bases, with 17 bases between. The length of the CDR3 is 14 residues. CDR1 is SGHNT, CDR2 YENEEA, per germline. CDR3 region: CASNPGTSRDTQYF. CDR3 nucleotides: TGTGCCAGCAACCCAGGGACTTCCCGGGATACGCAGTATTTT.

About this clone: The sample carries other DNA sequences with the same CDR3. The rearrangement links TRBV29-1 to TRBJ1-5, with TRBD1 as a possible D gene (5 bases). Germline V CDR1 and CDR2: SQVTM, ANQGSEA. Trimming stripped 4 bases from V and 6 bases from J, with 10 bases between. This CDR3 comprises 12 residues. As DNA, the CDR3 is TGCAGCGTTGGGGGGGAGGGTCAGCCCCAGCATTTT. Translating gives CSVGGEGQPQHF.

This clone was seen a handful of times. The chain couples TRBV18 to TRBJ2-2, with TRBD1 identical over 9 bases. From germline, CDR1 is KGHSH and CDR2 LQKENI. V dropped 3 bases and J dropped 2; count of bases not matched to a gene: 4. There are 16 residues in the CDR3. CDR3 sequence reads: CASSPRTGANTGELFF. Written as DNA, the CDR3 is TGTGCCAGCTCACCGCGGACAGGGGCAAACACCGGGGAGCTGTTTTTT. Full variable domain (remainder filled in from reference TRBV18 and TRBJ2-2): NAGVMQNPRHLVRRRGQEARLRCSPMKGHSHVYWYRQLPEEGLKFMVYLQKENIIDESGMPKERFSAEFPKEGPSILRIQQVVRGDSAAYFCASSPRTGANTGELFFGEGSRLTVL.

The J gene is TRBJ1-5, the V gene TRBV7-9; D might be TRBD1 (5 bases). Germline CDR1 is SEHNR and CDR2 is FQNEAQ (reference sequence). The CDR3 loop spans 14 amino acids. The germline V and J ends were trimmed by 5 bases and 4 bases, with 12 bases remaining between them. Here the CDR3 DNA reads TGTGCCAGCAGCCCGGGACGTATGAATCAGCCCCAGCATTTT. It codes for CASSPGRMNQPQHF.

A note on this clone: Other nucleotide sequences from this sample produce the same CDR3. The rearrangement links TRBV20-1 to TRBJ2-7; D is ambiguous. This CDR3 spans 11 amino acids. From germline, CDR1 is DFQATT and CDR2 SNEGSKA (reference sequence). V lost 6 bases and J lost 1, with 7 bases in between. The CDR3 DNA follows: TGCAGTGCCGGATTATCCTACGAGCAGTACTTC. Its translation: CSAGLSYEQYF.

This clone was counted between two and nine times. The J gene is TRBJ2-2, the V gene TRBV28; maybe TRBD2 (5 bases). V lost 2 bases to trimming and J lost 1 base, with 17 bases between them. CDR1 is MDHEN and CDR2 is SYDVKM in the germline V gene. CDR3 size: 18 residues. The CDR3 loop reads CASSLRLLGPRNTGELFF. For the CDR3, the DNA is TGTGCCAGCAGTTTAAGGCTACTAGGTCCAAGGAACACCGGGGAGCTGTTTTTT.

The chain is built from TRBV30 and TRBJ2-7; TRBD2 agrees at 9 bases. The CDR3 has 14 amino acids. In germline, CDR1 is GTSNPN, CDR2 SVGIG (reference sequence). The ends lost 5 bases at V and 7 bases at J; junction bases unmatched: 12. The CDR3: CAWSQTSGLGEQYF. The CDR3 nucleotides are TGTGCCTGGTCCCAGACTAGCGGCCTAGGGGAGCAGTACTTC.

This clone was observed a few times. The V and J genes are TRBV28 and TRBJ2-2; D remains unclear. The CDR3 has 15 residues. The V end was cut by 3 bases, the J end by 7 bases, with 15 bases between. Germline V gene data show CDR1 as MDHEN and CDR2 as SYDVKM. The CDR3 DNA sequence: TGTGCCAGCAGTTTTGGTAGTTTCATAAACGGGGAGCTGTTTTTT. Translated, it gives CASSFGSFINGELFF.

This clone has a count of ten or more. The V gene is TRBV9, the J gene TRBJ2-1, with 7 bases aligning to TRBD2. Per the germline V gene, CDR1 is SGDLS and CDR2 is YYNGEE. The V gene end was trimmed by 3 bases and the J gene end by 3 bases; junction bases not matched to a gene: 9. This CDR3 is built from 16 residues. The CDR3 region is CASSEKTSGGYNEQFF. For the CDR3, the DNA is TGTGCCAGCAGCGAAAAGACGTCGGGGGGCTACAATGAGCAGTTCTTC.

This clone was detected only a few times. This sequence joins TRBV29-1 and TRBJ2-4, with D hard to call. V was shortened by 3 bases and J by 7 bases, with 13 bases between the two germline ends. Germline V gene lookup returns CDR1 SQVTM and CDR2 ANQGSEA. CDR3 size: 13 residues. The CDR3 nucleotides are TGCAGCGTTGAGGTGCAGCAAGTCAACATTCAGTACTTC. This gives the protein CSVEVQQVNIQYF.

This clone was found a few times. CDR3 nucleotides: TGTGCCTGGAGTGAAAGACATTATACGCAGTATTTT. Amino acids: CAWSERHYTQYF. This sequence joins TRBV30 and TRBJ2-3, with D unresolved. V was trimmed by 1 base and J by 7 bases, leaving 9 bases between them. Germline values: CDR1 GTSNPN, CDR2 SVGIG (reference sequence). The CDR3 totals 12 residues. The variable domain in full, with the rest retrieved from reference TRBV30 and TRBJ2-3, is SQTIHQWPATLVQPVGSPLSLECTVEGTSNPNLYWYRQAAGRGLQLLFYSVGIGQISSEVPQNLSASRPQDRQFILSSKKLLLSDSGFYLCAWSERHYTQYFGPGTRLTVL.

The V call is TRBV9, the J call TRBJ2-5; no firm D call. Trimming shortened V by 0 bases and J by 7 bases, and 13 bases separated the two germline ends. The germline V gene encodes CDR1 SGDLS and CDR2 YYNGEE. The CDR3 extends over 14 amino acids. CDR3 loop: CASSVEPGDRTQYF. Written as DNA, the CDR3 is TGTGCCAGCAGCGTAGAGCCTGGGGATAGGACCCAGTACTTC.

This clone has only a few counts. The V gene is TRBV5-6, the J gene TRBJ2-3; D not resolved. The length of the CDR3 is 15 residues. CDR1 is SGHDT and CDR2 is YYEEEE in the germline V gene. V lost 2 bases and J lost 2, with 12 bases in between. The CDR3: CASSFLSDTTDTQYF. In DNA form, the CDR3 reads TGTGCCAGCAGCTTTCTCTCCGACACCACAGATACGCAGTATTTT.

This chain joins TRBV5-4 and TRBJ1-2, with D perhaps matching TRBD1 (5 bases). CDR3 size: 16 residues. The V gene lost 4 bases and the J gene lost 6 bases, with 22 bases spanning the gap. CDR1 is SGHNT, CDR2 YYREEE, per germline (reference sequence). CDR3 amino acids: CASSLTKRAEGNGYTF. The CDR3 DNA reads as TGTGCCAGCAGCCTCACTAAAAGGGCTGAGGGGAATGGCTACACCTTC.

The chain carries TRBV20-1 and TRBJ2-1; D gene uncertain. The V gene's germline CDR1 is DFQATT and CDR2 SNEGSKA (reference sequence). V gave up 4 bases and J gave up 10 bases, with 11 bases separating them. The CDR3 loop spans 11 amino acids. The CDR3 DNA reads as TGCAGTGCTACCCCTGTGATCGAGCAGTTCTTC. Residues: CSATPVIEQFF.

The chain links TRBV7-2 to TRBJ2-7, with D possibly matching TRBD1 (6 bases). Per germline, CDR1 SGHTA and CDR2 FQGNSA. Trimming took 5 bases from V and 1 from J, leaving 9 bases between them. The CDR3 totals 13 residues. CDR3 amino acids: CASSPGQSYEQYF. The CDR3 DNA is TGTGCCAGCAGCCCAGGACAGTCCTACGAGCAGTACTTC.

This clone was seen many times. The sample has other DNA sequences that encode this CDR3 too. The chain employs TRBV29-1 and TRBJ2-1; the D gene is possibly TRBD1 (6 bases). Trimming removed 4 bases at V and 10 bases at J, with 8 bases between. This CDR3 has 10 amino acids. Germline V lookup: CDR1 SQVTM, CDR2 ANQGSEA. The CDR3, as DNA: TGCAGCGTTGGGGGGCGAGAGCAGTTCTTC. Encoded protein: CSVGGREQFF.

This clone was picked up a small number of times. Here the CDR3 reads CASSQGTGKASGHNEKLFF. CDR3 nucleotide sequence: TGTGCCAGCAGCCAGGGGACAGGGAAGGCCTCGGGCCATAATGAAAAACTGTTTTTT. J is TRBJ1-4 and V is TRBV5-5; TRBD1 matches at 9 bases. CDR3 size: 19 residues. The trim removed 4 bases at V and 4 bases at J, leaving 17 bases unmatched. Germline lookup yields CDR1 SGHKS and CDR2 YYEKEE (reference sequence).

The CDR3 DNA reads as TGTGCCAGCAGCTTATATTTGACTGAACAAGAGACCCAGTACTTC. Protein product: CASSLYLTEQETQYF. The J gene is TRBJ2-5, the V gene TRBV7-9; D is unclear. CDR3 length: 15 amino acids. Per the germline V gene, CDR1 is SEHNR and CDR2 is FQNEAQ (reference sequence). Trimming removed 2 bases from V and 2 bases from J, with 12 bases in between.